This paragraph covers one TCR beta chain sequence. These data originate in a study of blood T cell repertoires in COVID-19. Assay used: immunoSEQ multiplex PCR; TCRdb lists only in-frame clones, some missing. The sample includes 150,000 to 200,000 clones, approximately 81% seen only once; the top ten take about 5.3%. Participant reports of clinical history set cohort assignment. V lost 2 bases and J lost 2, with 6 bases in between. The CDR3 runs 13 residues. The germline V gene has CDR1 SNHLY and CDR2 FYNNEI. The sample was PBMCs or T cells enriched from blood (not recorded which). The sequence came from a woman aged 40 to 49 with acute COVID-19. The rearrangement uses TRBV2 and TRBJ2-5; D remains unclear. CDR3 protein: CASSESGQETQYF. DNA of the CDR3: TGTGCCAGCAGTGAATCAGGACAAGAGACCCAGTACTTC.